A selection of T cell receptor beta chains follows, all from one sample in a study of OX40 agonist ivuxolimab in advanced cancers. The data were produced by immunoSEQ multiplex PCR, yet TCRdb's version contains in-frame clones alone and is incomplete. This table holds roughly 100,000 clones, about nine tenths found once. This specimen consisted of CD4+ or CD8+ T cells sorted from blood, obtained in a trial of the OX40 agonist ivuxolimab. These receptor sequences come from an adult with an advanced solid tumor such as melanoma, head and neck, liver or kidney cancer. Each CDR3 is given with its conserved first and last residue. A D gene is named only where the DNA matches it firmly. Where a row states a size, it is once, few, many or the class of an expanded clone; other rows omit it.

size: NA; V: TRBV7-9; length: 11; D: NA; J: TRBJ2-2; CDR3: CASSSFGELFF; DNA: TGTGCCAGCAGCTCCTTCGGGGAGCTGTTTTTT
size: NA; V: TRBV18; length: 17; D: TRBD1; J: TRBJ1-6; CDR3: CASSPPGGDRGHSPLHF; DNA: TGTGCCAGCTCACCACCGGGAGGGGACAGGGGACATTCACCCCTCCACTTT
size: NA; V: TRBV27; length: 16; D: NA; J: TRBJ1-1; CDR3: CASSRGLRWDNAEAFF; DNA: TGTGCCAGCAGTCGAGGCCTTCGTTGGGATAATGCTGAAGCTTTCTTT
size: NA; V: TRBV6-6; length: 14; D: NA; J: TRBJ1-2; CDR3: CASSPSPTNYGYTF; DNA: TGTGCCAGCAGCCCCTCCCCTACTAACTATGGCTACACCTTC
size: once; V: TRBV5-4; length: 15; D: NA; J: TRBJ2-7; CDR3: CASSPQGFHWYEQYF; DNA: TGTGCCAGCAGCCCTCAGGGGTTCCACTGGTACGAGCAGTACTTC
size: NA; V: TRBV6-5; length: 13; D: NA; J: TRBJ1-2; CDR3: CASSYSQSYGYTF; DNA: TGTGCCAGCAGTTACTCCCAGAGCTATGGCTACACCTTC
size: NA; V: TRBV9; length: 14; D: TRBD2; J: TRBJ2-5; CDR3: CASSKRGDGETQYF; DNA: TGTGCCAGCAGCAAGCGGGGGGACGGGGAGACCCAGTACTTC
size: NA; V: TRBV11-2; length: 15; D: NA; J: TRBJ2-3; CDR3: CASSARSGLGGTQYF; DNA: TGCGCCAGCAGCGCAAGGTCGGGGCTTGGGGGTACGCAGTATTTT
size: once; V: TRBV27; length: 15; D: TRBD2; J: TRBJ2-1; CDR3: CASKVPSGGLNEQFF; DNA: TGTGCCAGCAAAGTACCCAGCGGGGGCCTCAATGAGCAGTTCTTC
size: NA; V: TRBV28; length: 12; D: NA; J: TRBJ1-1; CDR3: CASSFRGTEAFF; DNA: TGTGCCAGCAGTTTTCGGGGCACTGAAGCTTTCTTT
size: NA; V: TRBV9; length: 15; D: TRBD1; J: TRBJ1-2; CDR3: CASSVGGTGNYGYTF; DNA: TGTGCCAGCAGCGTAGGGGGGACAGGGAACTATGGCTACACCTTC
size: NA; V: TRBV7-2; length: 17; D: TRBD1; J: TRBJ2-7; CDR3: CASSLGTGGLYFHEQYF; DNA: TGTGCCAGCAGCTTAGGGACAGGGGGCTTATATTTCCACGAGCAGTACTTC
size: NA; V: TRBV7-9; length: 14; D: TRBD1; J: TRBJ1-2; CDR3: CASSRGQPNSEYTF; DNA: TGTGCCAGCAGCCGGGGACAGCCGAATTCTGAATACACCTTC
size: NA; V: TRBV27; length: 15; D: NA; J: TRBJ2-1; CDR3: CASRRATGGYNEQFF; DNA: TGTGCCAGCAGGAGGGCTACCGGAGGATACAATGAGCAGTTCTTC
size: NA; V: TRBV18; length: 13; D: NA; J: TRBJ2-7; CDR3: CASSPPVGYEQYF; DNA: TGTGCCAGCTCACCACCGGTGGGGTACGAGCAGTACTTC
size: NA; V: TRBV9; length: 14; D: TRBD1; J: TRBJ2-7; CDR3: CASSPGQGGYEQYF; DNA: TGTGCCAGCAGCCCGGGACAGGGAGGCTACGAGCAGTACTTC
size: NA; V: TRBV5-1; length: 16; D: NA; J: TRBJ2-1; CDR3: CASFQIPGKGVSEQFF; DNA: TGCGCCAGCTTCCAGATCCCAGGGAAAGGGGTTAGTGAGCAGTTCTTC
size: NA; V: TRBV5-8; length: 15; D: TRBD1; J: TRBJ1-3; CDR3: CASPGDRGPGNTIYF; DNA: TGTGCCAGCCCCGGGGACAGGGGGCCTGGAAACACCATATATTTT
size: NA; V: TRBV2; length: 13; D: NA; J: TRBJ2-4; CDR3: CASSYSGENIQYF; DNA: TGTGCCAGCAGTTATTCAGGGGAGAACATTCAGTACTTC
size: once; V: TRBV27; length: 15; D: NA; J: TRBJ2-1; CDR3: CASSFKGSAGYEQFF; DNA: TGTGCCAGCAGTTTTAAAGGTAGCGCGGGTTACGAGCAGTTCTTC
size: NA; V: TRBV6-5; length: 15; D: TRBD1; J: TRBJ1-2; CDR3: CASSPGDRAYYGYTF; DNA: TGTGCCAGCAGCCCTGGGGACAGGGCGTACTATGGCTACACCTTC
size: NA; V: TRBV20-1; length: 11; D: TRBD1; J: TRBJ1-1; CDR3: CGTVRNTEAFF; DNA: TGCGGGACAGTCCGGAACACTGAAGCTTTCTTT
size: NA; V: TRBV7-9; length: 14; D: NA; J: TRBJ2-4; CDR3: CAVTRGEAKNIQYF; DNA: TGTGCCGTCACGAGGGGTGAGGCCAAAAACATTCAGTACTTC
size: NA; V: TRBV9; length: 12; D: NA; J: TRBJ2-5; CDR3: CASSVASETQYF; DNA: TGTGCCAGCAGCGTAGCATCGGAGACCCAGTACTTC
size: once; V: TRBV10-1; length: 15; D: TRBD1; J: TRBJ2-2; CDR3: CASSGGQGFTGELFF; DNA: TGCGCCAGCAGCGGGGGACAGGGGTTCACCGGGGAGCTGTTTTTT
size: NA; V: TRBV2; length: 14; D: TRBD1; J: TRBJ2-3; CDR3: CASNGDRGADTQYF; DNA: TGTGCCAGCAACGGGGACAGGGGTGCAGATACGCAGTATTTT
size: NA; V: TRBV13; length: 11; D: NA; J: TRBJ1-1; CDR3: CASSSGPEAFF; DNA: TGTGCCAGCAGCTCCGGACCTGAAGCTTTCTTT
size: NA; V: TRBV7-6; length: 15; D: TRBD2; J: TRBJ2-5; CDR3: CASSFGGGARETQYF; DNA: TGTGCCAGCAGCTTTGGCGGGGGGGCCCGGGAGACCCAGTACTTC
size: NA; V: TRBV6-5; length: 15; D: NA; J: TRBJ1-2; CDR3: CASSYSLQDLYGYTF; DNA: TGTGCCAGCAGTTACTCTCTGCAAGACCTCTATGGCTACACCTTC
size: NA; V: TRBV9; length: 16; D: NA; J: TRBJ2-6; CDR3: CASSGDRGTGANVLTF; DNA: TGTGCCAGCAGCGGGGATCGGGGGACCGGGGCCAACGTCCTGACTTTC
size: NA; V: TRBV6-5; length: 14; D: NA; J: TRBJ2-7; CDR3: CASRSWKGKNEQYF; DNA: TGTGCCAGCAGGAGTTGGAAGGGGAAAAACGAGCAGTACTTC
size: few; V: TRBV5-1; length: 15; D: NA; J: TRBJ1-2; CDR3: CASTRTDYSNYGYTF; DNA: TGCGCCAGCACACGGACAGACTACTCTAACTATGGCTACACCTTC
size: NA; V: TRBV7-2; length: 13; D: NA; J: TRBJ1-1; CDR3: CASSPQGNTEAFF; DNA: TGTGCCAGCAGTCCACAGGGAAACACTGAAGCTTTCTTT
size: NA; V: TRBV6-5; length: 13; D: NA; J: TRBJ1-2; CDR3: CATFTRQVHGYTF; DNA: TGTGCCACCTTTACTCGACAAGTACATGGCTACACCTTC
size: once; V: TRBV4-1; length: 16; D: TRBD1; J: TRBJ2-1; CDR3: CASSQPRQGANNEQFF; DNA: TGCGCCAGCAGCCAACCTAGACAGGGGGCAAACAATGAGCAGTTCTTC
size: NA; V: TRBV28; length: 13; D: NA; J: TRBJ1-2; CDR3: CASSAQWAGGYTF; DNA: TGTGCCAGCAGTGCTCAATGGGCCGGGGGCTACACCTTC
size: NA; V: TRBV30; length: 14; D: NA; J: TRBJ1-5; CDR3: CAWSDGPSNQPQHF; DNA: TGTGCCTGGAGTGATGGCCCTAGCAATCAGCCCCAGCATTTT
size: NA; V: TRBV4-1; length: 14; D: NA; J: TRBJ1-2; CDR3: CASAQDTTVGGYTF; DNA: TGCGCCAGCGCACAGGACACAACTGTAGGTGGCTACACCTTC
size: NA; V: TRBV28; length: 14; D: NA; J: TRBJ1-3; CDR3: CASRDTSSGNTIYF; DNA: TGTGCCAGTCGGGACACCAGCTCTGGAAACACCATATATTTT
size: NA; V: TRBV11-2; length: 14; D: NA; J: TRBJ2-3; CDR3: CASSVRAGADTQYF; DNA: TGTGCCAGCAGCGTTAGAGCAGGGGCAGATACGCAGTATTTT
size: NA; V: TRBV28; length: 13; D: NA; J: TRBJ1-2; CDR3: CASSLSFPGGYTF; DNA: TGTGCCAGCAGTTTATCCTTTCCCGGGGGCTACACCTTC
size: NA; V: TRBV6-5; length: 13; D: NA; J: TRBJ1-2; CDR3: CASSYADNYGYTF; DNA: TGTGCCAGCAGTTATGCCGATAACTATGGCTACACCTTC
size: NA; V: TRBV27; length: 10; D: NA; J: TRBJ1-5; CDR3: CASRTRPQHF; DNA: TGTGCCAGCAGAACGAGGCCCCAGCATTTT
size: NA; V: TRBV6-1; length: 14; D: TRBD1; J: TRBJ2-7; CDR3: CASSLGGQSYEQYF; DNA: TGTGCCAGCAGCCTAGGGGGACAGAGCTACGAGCAGTACTTC
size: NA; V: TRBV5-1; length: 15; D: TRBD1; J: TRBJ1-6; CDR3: CASSLSTGGGSPLHF; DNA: TGCGCCAGCAGCTTGTCGACAGGGGGCGGTTCACCCCTCCACTTT
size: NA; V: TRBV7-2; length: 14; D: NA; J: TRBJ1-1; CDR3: CASSLLRGNTEAFF; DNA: TGTGCCAGCAGCTTATTACGGGGGAACACTGAAGCTTTCTTT
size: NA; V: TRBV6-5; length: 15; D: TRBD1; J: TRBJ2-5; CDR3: CASSYRGPTEETQYF; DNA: TGTGCCAGCAGTTACAGGGGGCCGACCGAAGAGACCCAGTACTTC
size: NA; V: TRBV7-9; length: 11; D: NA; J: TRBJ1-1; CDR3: CASSLGTEAFF; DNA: TGTGCCAGCAGCTTAGGCACTGAAGCTTTCTTT